The 22 T cell receptor beta chains given below trace back to one sample, sequenced in a study of shared clonotypes between healthy human individuals. Profiling relied on immunoSEQ multiplex PCR, and the TCRdb table lists in-frame clones only, not all of them. This table has some 740,000 clones, roughly 92% appearing once. CD45RO-negative CD8 cells positively selected for CCR7 made up the naive population, which excluded terminally differentiated effector memory CD45RA+ cells. Sequencing was performed on naive CD8+ T cells sorted from blood. All receptors derive from a man younger than 45 in good health.

Points on this clone: Other DNA sequences in the sample encode the same CDR3. V gene TRBV27 combines with J gene TRBJ2-1; D gene uncertain. CDR1 is MNHEY, CDR2 SMNVEV, per germline (reference sequence). V was shortened by 2 bases and J by 6 bases, with 5 bases between the two germline ends. The CDR3 has 12 residues. CDR3 in amino acids: CASSLVGNEQFF. The CDR3 nucleotides are TGTGCCAGCAGTTTAGTAGGCAATGAGCAGTTCTTC.

The CDR3 DNA reads TGTGCCAGCTCACGCCCAGGGGGGGCCTACGAGCAGTACTTC. Amino acids: CASSRPGGAYEQYF. J is TRBJ2-7 and V is TRBV18, with D perhaps assigned TRBD1 or TRBD2 (7 bases each). The V gene's germline CDR1 is KGHSH and CDR2 LQKENI. With 4 bases removed from V and 2 bases from J, the gap between germline ends came to 12 bases. The CDR3 sequence is 14 residues long.

As for this clone: Other DNA sequences in the same sample also yield this CDR3. This rearrangement joins TRBV5-1 to TRBJ2-7, with D hard to call. V was cut by 0 bases and J by 4 bases, with 5 bases left in between. Germline loops: CDR1 SGHRS, CDR2 YFSETQ. CDR3 length equals 12 residues. In nucleotides, the CDR3 is TGCGCCAGCAGCTTGGTAGGTTACGAGCAGTACTTC. Encoded protein: CASSLVGYEQYF.

The chain carries TRBV5-1 and TRBJ2-1, with 11 bases fitting TRBD2. CDR1 and CDR2 (germline): SGHRS, YFSETQ. Trimming at V came to 0 bases and at J to 10 bases, leaving 18 bases not matched to a gene. The CDR3 is 19 amino acids. CDR3 nucleotides: TGCGCCAGCAGCTTGGGGACAGGTCTGGGACTAGCGGATTTACGGGAGCAGTTCTTC. Translation gives CASSLGTGLGLADLREQFF.

About this clone: This CDR3 is also generated by other DNA sequences in the sample. The chain recombines TRBV19 with TRBJ1-2; D is unclear. Germline loops: CDR1 LNHDA, CDR2 SQIVND (reference sequence). There are 10 residues in the CDR3. V lost 8 bases and J 4 bases, leaving 5 bases between the germline ends. CDR3 in amino acids: CASSGYGYTF. For the CDR3, the DNA is TGTGCCAGTTCGGGCTATGGCTACACCTTC.

The V gene is TRBV6-1, the J gene TRBJ2-1, with D unresolved. The CDR3 totals 14 residues. Germline V gene data show CDR1 as MNHNS and CDR2 as SASEGT. Deletions cut 8 bases from V and 3 bases from J, with 14 bases between. CDR3 nucleotide sequence: TGTGCCAGCTCCGGGCAGGAGAGCTACAATGAGCAGTTCTTC. It is translated as CASSGQESYNEQFF.

This sequence joins TRBV6-5 and TRBJ1-5; possibly TRBD1 for D (5 bases). This CDR3 is 13 amino acids long. Trimming shortened V by 6 bases and J by 2 bases, and 8 bases separated the two germline ends. Germline lookup yields CDR1 MNHEY and CDR2 SVGAGI. Here the CDR3 DNA reads TGTGCCAGCAGGAGGGGCCGCAATCAGCCCCAGCATTTT. Translating gives CASRRGRNQPQHF.

The chain joins TRBV5-1 to TRBJ1-2; weak D call: TRBD1 (6 bases). This CDR3 spans 14 amino acids. Germline-derived CDR1 and CDR2 are SGHRS and YFSETQ. The V end was cut by 1 base, the J end by 4 bases, with 11 bases between. The CDR3 nucleotides read TGCGCCAGCAGCTTGCAAGGACAGTCCTATGGCTACACCTTC. Its translation is CASSLQGQSYGYTF.

V gene TRBV19 combines with J gene TRBJ2-2; 7 bases match TRBD1. The CDR3 totals 13 residues. V was clipped by 9 bases and J by 6 bases; unmatched bases: 7. Germline CDR1 reads LNHDA; CDR2 reads SQIVND (reference sequence). The CDR3 DNA reads TGTGCCAGGAGACAGGGCAATGCCGGGGAGCTGTTTTTT. The encoded protein is CARRQGNAGELFF.

This chain joins TRBV15 and TRBJ1-5, with 7 bases fitting TRBD1. CDR1 and CDR2 from the germline V gene are LNHNV and YYDKDF (reference sequence). The length of the CDR3 is 16 residues. The V segment lost 2 bases and the J segment 0 bases; nucleotides outside the gene matches: 4. This CDR3 is CATSRTRGNSNQPQHF. The CDR3 nucleotides read TGTGCCACCAGCAGAACCAGGGGGAATAGCAATCAGCCCCAGCATTTT.

The rearrangement links TRBV9 to TRBJ2-3, with unresolved D. This CDR3 comprises 13 residues. The V end was cut by 3 bases, the J end by 4 bases, with 9 bases between. CDR1 and CDR2 (germline): SGDLS, YYNGEE. The CDR3 region is CASSETQADTQYF. The CDR3, as DNA: TGTGCCAGCAGCGAGACCCAGGCAGATACGCAGTATTTT. Looking up the rest from reference TRBV9 and TRBJ2-3 gives the full variable domain: DSGVTQTPKHLITATGQRVTLRCSPRSGDLSVYWYQQSLDQGLQFLIQYYNGEERAKGNILERFSAQQFPDLHSELNLSSLELGDSALYFCASSETQADTQYFGPGTRLTVL.

CDR3 protein: CASSGTGPGPFTGELFF. The DNA of the CDR3 is TGTGCCAGCAGCGGAACAGGGCCGGGACCCTTTACCGGGGAGCTGTTTTTT. The V gene is TRBV7-9, the J gene TRBJ2-2; D perhaps matches TRBD1 (6 bases). There are 17 residues in the CDR3. The V gene lost 5 bases and the J gene lost 5 bases, with 21 bases spanning the gap. Germline V gene data show CDR1 as SEHNR and CDR2 as FQNEAQ (reference sequence).

The chain uses TRBV7-9 and TRBJ2-7; 8 bases match TRBD2. Trimming removed 6 bases from V and 7 bases from J; junction bases left unmatched: 26. The germline CDR1 and CDR2 sequences are SEHNR and FQNEAQ (reference sequence). The CDR3 spans 19 residues. The CDR3 sequence is CASSGVLPAGGGGLAEQYF. The DNA of the CDR3 is TGTGCCAGCAGTGGGGTCCTTCCGGCGGGAGGCGGGGGTTTGGCTGAGCAGTACTTC.

The CDR3 is CASSAGEKGYGYTF. The CDR3 DNA is TGTGCCAGCAGCGCAGGGGAGAAGGGCTATGGCTACACCTTC. The rearrangement joins TRBV9 to TRBJ1-2; possible D gene TRBD1, 6 bases. This CDR3 comprises 14 residues. The V end was cut by 3 bases, the J end by 4 bases, with 13 bases between. Germline V gene sequence: CDR1 SGDLS, CDR2 YYNGEE. Together with reference TRBV9 and TRBJ1-2, the CDR3 gives the full variable domain: DSGVTQTPKHLITATGQRVTLRCSPRSGDLSVYWYQQSLDQGLQFLIQYYNGEERAKGNILERFSAQQFPDLHSELNLSSLELGDSALYFCASSAGEKGYGYTFGSGTRLTVV.

This clone was counted once. V and J are TRBV7-3 and TRBJ2-2; 11 bases align to TRBD1. V lost 6 bases to trimming and J lost 6 bases; unmatched junction nucleotides: 6. Germline loops: CDR1 SGHTA, CDR2 FQGTGA. This CDR3 contains 15 residues. In DNA form, the CDR3 reads TGTGCCAGCAGGAGCGGGACAGGGGGTGCCGGGGAGCTGTTTTTT. It specifies CASRSGTGGAGELFF.

A remark on this clone: This CDR3 is also generated by other DNA sequences in the sample. V is TRBV9 and J is TRBJ2-5, with 7 bases lining up with TRBD1. Germline trimming cut 2 bases from V and 3 bases from J; bases unmatched to any gene: 4. CDR1 is SGDLS and CDR2 is YYNGEE in the germline V gene. The CDR3 runs 14 residues. The CDR3 DNA is TGTGCCAGCAGCGTTGCCGGGACAGAAGAGACCCAGTACTTC. Translating it yields CASSVAGTEETQYF.

The J gene is TRBJ2-7, the V gene TRBV30; D gene uncertain. The CDR3 contains 13 residues. Germline CDR1 is GTSNPN and CDR2 is SVGIG (reference sequence). V was shortened by 0 bases and J by 2 bases, with 8 bases between the two germline ends. The CDR3 DNA reads TGTGCCTGGAGTGTCGCGGATACCTACGAGCAGTACTTC. Its translation is CAWSVADTYEQYF. The variable domain in full, completed from reference TRBV30 and TRBJ2-7, reads SQTIHQWPATLVQPVGSPLSLECTVEGTSNPNLYWYRQAAGRGLQLLFYSVGIGQISSEVPQNLSASRPQDRQFILSSKKLLLSDSGFYLCAWSVADTYEQYFGPGTRLTVT.

This clone has a single count. The V call is TRBV7-9, the J call TRBJ1-3; D is unclear. V lost 8 bases and J 0 bases, leaving 5 bases between the germline ends. CDR1 is SEHNR, CDR2 FQNEAQ, per germline (reference sequence). The CDR3 loop spans 12 amino acids. CDR3 sequence reads: CASGYSGNTIYF. CDR3 sequence (DNA): TGTGCCAGCGGTTACTCTGGAAACACCATATATTTT.

V usage is TRBV13 and J usage is TRBJ2-5; 7 bases map to TRBD1. CDR3 length equals 16 residues. V shed 2 bases and J 1 base; nucleotides not matched to a gene: 7. Per the germline V gene, CDR1 is PRHDT and CDR2 is FYEKMQ (reference sequence). The CDR3 coding sequence is TGTGCCAGCAGCTTAAGGACAGGACCGATCCAAGAGACCCAGTACTTC. Translated: CASSLRTGPIQETQYF.

The gene calls are TRBV6-4 and TRBJ1-4, with a possible D match to TRBD1 (5 bases). The CDR3 runs to 16 residues. In germline, CDR1 is MRHNA, CDR2 SNTAGT. In DNA, the CDR3 is TGTGATGGCGAACGGGGCAGCCCAGAAGATTATGAAAAACTGTTTTTT. It specifies CDGERGSPEDYEKLFF.

The genes are TRBV12-2 and TRBJ2-5; TRBD1, as called in the table, went unchecked against the DNA. TRBV12-2 is an annotated pseudogene. The CDR3 has 19 amino acids. In nucleotides, the CDR3 is TGTGCAAGTCGCTTAGTACCAGTCCTACAGGGTCGGGAAAGTAAGACCCAGTACTTC. Protein sequence: CASRLVPVLQGRESKTQYF.

V gene TRBV7-9 combines with J gene TRBJ2-5; D is undetermined. Trimming removed 5 bases from V and 9 bases from J, with 10 bases in between. This CDR3 is 11 amino acids long. Germline values: CDR1 SEHNR, CDR2 FQNEAQ (reference sequence). The CDR3 spells CASSDGSAQYF. The CDR3 DNA sequence: TGTGCCAGCAGCGACGGGTCTGCCCAGTACTTC.